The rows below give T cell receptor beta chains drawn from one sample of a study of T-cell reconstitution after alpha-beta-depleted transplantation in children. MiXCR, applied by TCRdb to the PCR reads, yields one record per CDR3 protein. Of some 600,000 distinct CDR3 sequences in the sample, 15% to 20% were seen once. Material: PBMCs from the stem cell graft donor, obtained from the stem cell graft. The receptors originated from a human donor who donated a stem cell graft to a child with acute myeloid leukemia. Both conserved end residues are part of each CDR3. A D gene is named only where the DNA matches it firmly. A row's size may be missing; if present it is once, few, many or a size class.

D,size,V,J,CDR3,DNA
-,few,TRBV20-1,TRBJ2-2,CSAWVGETGELFF,TGCAGTGCGTGGGTGGGAGAGACCGGGGAGCTGTTTTTT
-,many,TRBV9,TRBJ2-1,CASSDTAGGYNEQFF,TGTGCCAGCAGCGACACCGCAGGAGGATACAATGAGCAGTTCTTC
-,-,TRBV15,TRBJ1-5,CATSRGYSNQPQHF,TGTGCCACCAGCCGGGGGTATAGCAATCAGCCCCAGCATTTT
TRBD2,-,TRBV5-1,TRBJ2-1,CASSPGLARENEQFF,TGCGCCAGCAGCCCGGGACTAGCGAGAGAAAATGAGCAGTTCTTC
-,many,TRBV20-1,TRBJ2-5,CSARDRREGETQYF,TGCAGTGCTAGAGATAGGCGGGAAGGGGAGACCCAGTACTTC
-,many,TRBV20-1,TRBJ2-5,CSAREPRAAQETQYF,TGCAGTGCTAGAGAGCCACGAGCGGCCCAAGAGACCCAGTACTTC
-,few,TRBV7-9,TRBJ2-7,CASSPTGASSYEQYF,TGTGCCAGCAGCCCCACAGGTGCTAGCTCCTACGAGCAGTACTTC
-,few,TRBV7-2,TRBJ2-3,CASSFGPGSTDTQYF,TGTGCCAGCAGCTTTGGGCCAGGGAGCACAGATACGCAGTATTTT
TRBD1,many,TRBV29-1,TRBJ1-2,CSVDWVPGQGNYGYTF,TGCAGCGTTGATTGGGTTCCGGGACAGGGGAACTATGGCTACACCTTC
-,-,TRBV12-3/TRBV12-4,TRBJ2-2,CASRPTGPTGELFF,TGTGCCAGCAGACCCACAGGGCCCACCGGGGAGCTGTTTTTT
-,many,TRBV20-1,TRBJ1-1,CSVGEAFF,TGCAGTGTGGGTGAAGCTTTCTTT
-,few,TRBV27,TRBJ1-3,CASSLGPRDGNTIYF,TGTGCCAGCAGTTTGGGTCCCCGGGACGGGAACACCATATATTTT
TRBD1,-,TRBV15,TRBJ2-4,CATSDGTGIAKNIQYF,TGTGCCACCAGCGACGGGACAGGGATAGCCAAAAACATTCAGTACTTC
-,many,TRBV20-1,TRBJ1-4,CSARSPSRRNEKLFF,TGCAGTGCTAGGTCCCCAAGTCGCCGTAATGAAAAACTGTTTTTT
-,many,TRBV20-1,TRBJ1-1,CSADPRLNTEAFF,TGCAGTGCTGACCCACGGCTGAACACTGAAGCTTTCTTT
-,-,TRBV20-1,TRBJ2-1,CSARAINASSYNEQFF,TGCAGTGCTAGAGCCATAAACGCGAGCTCCTACAATGAGCAGTTCTTC
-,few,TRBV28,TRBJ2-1,CASSYLDRQVYNEQFF,TGTGCCAGCAGCTACCTCGACAGACAGGTCTACAATGAGCAGTTCTTC
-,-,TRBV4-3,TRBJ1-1,CASSQDRTGDTEAFF,TGCGCCAGCAGCCAAGATCGCACAGGCGACACTGAAGCTTTCTTT
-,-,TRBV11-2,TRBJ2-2,CASSIDITYFANTGELFF,TGTGCCAGCAGCATAGACATCACCTACTTTGCGAACACCGGGGAGCTGTTTTTT
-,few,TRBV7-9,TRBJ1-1,CASEGRDTEAFF,TGTGCCAGCGAAGGACGGGACACTGAAGCTTTCTTT
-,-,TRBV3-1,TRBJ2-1,CASSRAVGEQFF,TGTGCCAGCAGTCGTGCGGTGGGGGAGCAGTTCTTC
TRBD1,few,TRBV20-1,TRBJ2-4,CSARGQGRPYF,TGCAGTGCTAGAGGACAGGGTCGGCCGTACTTC
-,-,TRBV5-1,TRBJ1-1,CASSSLWTGNTEAFF,TGCGCCAGCAGCTCACTATGGACGGGGAACACTGAAGCTTTCTTT
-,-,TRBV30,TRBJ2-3,CAWGGSDTQYF,TGTGCCTGGGGGGGTTCAGATACGCAGTATTTT
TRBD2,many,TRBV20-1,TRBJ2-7,CSARDPGTSGTYEQYF,TGCAGTGCTAGAGATCCGGGGACTAGCGGAACCTACGAGCAGTACTTC
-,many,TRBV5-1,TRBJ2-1,CASSLVANEQFF,TGCGCCAGCAGCTTGGTAGCCAATGAGCAGTTCTTC
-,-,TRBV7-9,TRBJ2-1,CASSLPRGAYNEQFF,TGTGCCAGCAGCTTACCCCGTGGAGCCTACAATGAGCAGTTCTTC
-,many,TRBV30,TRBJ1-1,CAWSAGQTEAFF,TGTGCCTGGAGTGCAGGTCAGACTGAAGCTTTCTTT